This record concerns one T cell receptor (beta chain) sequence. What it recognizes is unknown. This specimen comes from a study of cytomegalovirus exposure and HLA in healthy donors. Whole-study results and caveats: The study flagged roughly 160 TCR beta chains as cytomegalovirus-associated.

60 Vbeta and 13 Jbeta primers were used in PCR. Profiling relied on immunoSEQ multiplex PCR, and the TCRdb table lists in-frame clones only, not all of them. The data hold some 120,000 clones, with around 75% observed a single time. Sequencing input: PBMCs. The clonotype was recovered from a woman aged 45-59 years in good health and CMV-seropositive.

CDR3 coding DNA: TGTGCCAGCAGCCAAGGGGCCAGGGGGAACACTGAAGCTTTCTTT. This codes for CASSQGARGNTEAFF. The chain couples TRBV2 to TRBJ1-1; TRBD1 might be the D (6 bases). The CDR3 has 15 amino acids. Trimming took off 6 bases at V and 1 base at J, with 15 bases between the two ends. Germline V gene lookup returns CDR1 SNHLY and CDR2 FYNNEI.